This T cell receptor (beta chain) is from a study of OX40 agonist ivuxolimab in advanced cancers. Study-wide context: Aged about 20 to 80 with a mean of about 60 years, they were approximately 80% male.

As concerns this clone: What it recognizes is unknown.

The assay was immunoSEQ multiplex PCR, and TCRdb's table has in-frame clones only and misses some. The table lists 57,000 or so clones, about 85% of them singletons. The study's findings and limits: Low normalized T-cell clonal expansion was also seen in some nonresponders. What antigens the expanded peripheral T cells recognized was never established.

Autoimmune disease history or systemic immunosuppression disqualified patients. The CDR3 covers 15 residues. V was pared by 5 bases and J by 0 bases, with 13 bases between. Per germline, CDR1 SGHVS and CDR2 FNYEAQ. Sequenced material: CD4+ or CD8+ T cells sorted from blood, taken in a trial of the OX40 agonist ivuxolimab. The chain joins TRBV7-6 to TRBJ1-2; D is perhaps TRBD1 (5 bases). This clonotype was obtained from an adult with an advanced solid tumor such as melanoma, head and neck, liver or kidney cancer. The CDR3 DNA reads TGTGCCAGCAGCGGGGGACTTCGGCCTAACTATGGCTACACCTTC. Amino acid sequence: CASSGGLRPNYGYTF.